Below, 23 T cell receptor beta chains from the same sample are listed, as sequenced in a study of shared clonotypes between healthy human individuals. Data came from immunoSEQ multiplex PCR; TCRdb stores just in-frame clones and leaves some out. The sample shows about 2.4 million clones, approximately 92% of them seen only once. The specimen sequenced was naive CD4+ T cells sorted from blood. Subset noted: CD45RA+ positively selected. These receptors all come from a man younger than 35 in good health.

The V and J genes are TRBV25-1 and TRBJ2-5; D is unresolved. The CDR3 loop spans 12 amino acids. From germline, CDR1 is MGHDK and CDR2 SYGVNS. The V gene lost 6 bases and the J gene lost 0 bases, with 5 bases spanning the gap. The CDR3 here is CASRLDQETQYF. The CDR3 DNA reads as TGTGCCAGCAGGCTAGACCAAGAGACCCAGTACTTC.

The chain combines TRBV7-9 with TRBJ2-5; D might be TRBD2 (6 bases). CDR3 length: 15 amino acids. V lost 4 bases to trimming and J lost 4 bases, with 16 bases between them. Per the germline V gene, CDR1 is SEHNR and CDR2 is FQNEAQ (reference sequence). The chain's CDR3 is CASSSPRTTRETQYF. CDR3 DNA: TGTGCCAGCAGCTCACCGAGGACTACTCGAGAGACCCAGTACTTC. Filled out from reference TRBV7-9 and TRBJ2-5, the complete variable domain reads DTGVSQNPRHKITKRGQNVTFRCDPISEHNRLYWYRQTLGQGPEFLTYFQNEAQLEKSRLLSDRFSAERPKGSFSTLEIQRTEQGDSAMYLCASSSPRTTRETQYFGPGTRLLVL.

This clone was found once. The chain recombines TRBV2 with TRBJ2-2; D is possibly TRBD2 (6 bases). The CDR3 is 18 residues long. Trimming removed 4 bases at V and 5 bases at J, with 23 bases between. The germline V gene has CDR1 SNHLY and CDR2 FYNNEI. This CDR3 reads CASSVRERRGYGTGELFF. The CDR3 nucleotides read TGTGCCAGCAGTGTTAGGGAGCGGAGGGGCTATGGGACCGGGGAGCTGTTTTTT. The variable domain in full, with the rest retrieved from reference TRBV2 and TRBJ2-2, is EPEVTQTPSHQVTQMGQEVILRCVPISNHLYFYWYRQILGQKVEFLVSFYNNEISEKSEIFDDQFSVERPDGSNFTLKIRSTKLEDSAMYFCASSVRERRGYGTGELFFGEGSRLTVL.

This clone was counted a single time. The chain recombines TRBV4-3 with TRBJ2-3; 7 nucleotides line up with TRBD1. Germline V gene data show CDR1 as LGHNA and CDR2 as YSLEER. CDR3 size: 13 residues. The V gene end was trimmed by 2 bases and the J gene end by 4 bases; junction bases not matched to a gene: 0. The CDR3 loop reads CASSQQGADTQYF. The CDR3 coding sequence is TGCGCCAGCAGCCAACAGGGGGCAGATACGCAGTATTTT.

A word on this clone: Other DNA sequences in this sample translate to the same CDR3. This chain joins TRBV5-4 and TRBJ2-5; D may be TRBD2 (5 bases). CDR3 length equals 13 residues. Trimming stripped 2 bases from V and 5 bases from J, with 10 bases between. Germline lookup yields CDR1 SGHNT and CDR2 YYREEE (reference sequence). The CDR3: CASSFTRGETQYF. The CDR3 bases are TGTGCCAGCAGCTTTACTAGAGGGGAGACCCAGTACTTC. The full variable domain, completed using reference TRBV5-4 and TRBJ2-5, is ETGVTQSPTHLIKTRGQQVTLRCSSQSGHNTVSWYQQALGQGPQFIFQYYREEENGRGNFPPRFSGLQFPNYSSELNVNALELDDSALYLCASSFTRGETQYFGPGTRLLVL.

This sequence joins TRBV10-3 and TRBJ2-7; 8 bases match TRBD2. CDR3 length equals 13 residues. Trimming took 3 bases from V and 3 from J; bases not matched to a gene: 1. Germline V lookup: CDR1 ENHRY, CDR2 SYGVKD. CDR3 nucleotide sequence: TGTGCCATCAGTGACCTAGCGGGCTACGAGCAGTACTTC. Translation gives CAISDLAGYEQYF.

The chain has TRBV5-1 and TRBJ2-2, with D maybe TRBD1 (6 bases). This CDR3 region has 13 residues. Trimming left V 3 bases short and J 6 bases short, with 9 bases between. Germline assignment: CDR1 SGHRS and CDR2 YFSETQ. CDR3 loop: CASSSAGAGELFF. The CDR3 DNA reads TGCGCCAGCAGCTCAGCAGGGGCCGGGGAGCTGTTTTTT.

The rearrangement links TRBV19 to TRBJ2-1, with 10 bases identical to TRBD2. Germline CDR1 and CDR2: LNHDA and SQIVND (reference sequence). The V and J ends lost 4 bases and 4 bases, in that order; junction bases with no gene match: 4. The CDR3 is 15 amino acids. The CDR3 protein is CASSKTSGVYNEQFF. CDR3 nucleotides: TGTGCCAGTAGTAAAACTAGCGGGGTATACAATGAGCAGTTCTTC.

The chain is built from TRBV6-5 and TRBJ2-2; TRBD1 or TRBD2 may be the D gene (5 bases each). The germline V gene encodes CDR1 MNHEY and CDR2 SVGAGI. The CDR3 length is 16 residues. V was shortened by 2 bases and J by 6 bases, with 16 bases between the two germline ends. The DNA for the CDR3 is TGTGCCAGCAGTTACATGGCTGTTCAGGGACCCGGGGAGCTGTTTTTT. Its translation is CASSYMAVQGPGELFF.

As regards this clone: Other DNA sequences within the sample encode an identical CDR3. The chain is built from TRBV7-2 and TRBJ2-5; tentative D call: TRBD1 (5 bases). CDR1 is SGHTA and CDR2 is FQGNSA in the germline V gene. CDR3 size: 14 residues. Trimming shortened V by 1 base and J by 1 base, and 7 bases separated the two germline ends. DNA for the CDR3: TGTGCCAGCAGCTTAGGTGGGGCCCAAGAGACCCAGTACTTC. Protein product: CASSLGGAQETQYF.

The chain links TRBV6-5 to TRBJ2-7; the match to TRBD2 covers 7 bases. The CDR3 consists of 14 residues. The ends lost 0 bases at V and 6 bases at J; junction bases unmatched: 5. The germline CDR1 and CDR2 sequences are MNHEY and SVGAGI. The CDR3 reads CASSYSGRGPEQYF. CDR3 DNA sequence: TGTGCCAGCAGTTACTCGGGGAGGGGACCCGAGCAGTACTTC.

The V and J genes are TRBV28 and TRBJ2-5; D perhaps matches TRBD2 (5 bases). Per germline, CDR1 MDHEN and CDR2 SYDVKM. The CDR3 is made up of 15 amino acids. Trimming removed 2 bases at V and 1 base at J, with 11 bases between. The CDR3 coding sequence is TGTGCCAGCAGTTTAGGAGCGGTAGGCCAAGAGACCCAGTACTTC. This codes for CASSLGAVGQETQYF. Variable domain in full (rest from reference TRBV28 and TRBJ2-5): DVKVTQSSRYLVKRTGEKVFLECVQDMDHENMFWYRQDPGLGLRLIYFSYDVKMKEKGDIPEGYSVSREKKERFSLILESASTNQTSMYLCASSLGAVGQETQYFGPGTRLLVL.

V and J are TRBV5-5 and TRBJ1-1; D possibly corresponds to TRBD1 (6 bases). Trimming left V 4 bases short and J 5 bases short, with 15 bases between. This CDR3 has 14 residues. CDR1 is SGHKS, CDR2 YYEKEE, per germline (reference sequence). In DNA form, the CDR3 reads TGTGCCAGCAGCCCCGCAGGGGTATGGACTGAAGCTTTCTTT. Its protein product is CASSPAGVWTEAFF.

For the CDR3, the DNA is TGTGCCAGCAGCTTGACAGGGTACTCCTACGAGCAGTACTTC. Its translation is CASSLTGYSYEQYF. The gene calls are TRBV7-2 and TRBJ2-7; TRBD1 aligns across 7 bases. The J segment lost 0 bases and the V segment lost 3 bases, leaving 2 bases of the junction unmatched. Per germline, CDR1 SGHTA and CDR2 FQGNSA. The CDR3 is made up of 14 amino acids. Based on the CDR3 plus reference TRBV7-2 and TRBJ2-7, the full variable domain is GAGVSQSPSNKVTEKGKDVELRCDPISGHTALYWYRQSLGQGLEFLIYFQGNSAPDKSGLPSDRFSAERTGGSVSTLTIQRTQQEDSAVYLCASSLTGYSYEQYFGPGTRLTVT.

The chain couples TRBV30 to TRBJ2-1; TRBD1 matches at 8 bases. Germline CDR1 GTSNPN, CDR2 SVGIG (reference sequence). Trimming removed 5 bases from V and 6 bases from J; junction bases left unmatched: 12. The CDR3 runs to 15 residues. CDR3 region: CAWVPGDRLSNEQFF. DNA for the CDR3: TGTGCCTGGGTGCCGGGGGACAGGTTATCCAATGAGCAGTTCTTC.

The CDR3: CASSVARRKEKLFF. The CDR3 nucleotides are TGTGCCAGCAGCGTAGCTCGCAGGAAAGAAAAACTGTTTTTT. J is TRBJ1-4 and V is TRBV9; D remains unclear. Germline CDR1 is SGDLS and CDR2 is YYNGEE. V lost 0 bases and J lost 8, with 11 bases in between. The length of the CDR3 is 14 residues.

This chain joins TRBV7-2 and TRBJ1-6, with 9 nucleotides matching TRBD1. CDR1 is SGHTA, CDR2 FQGNSA, per germline. J gave up 3 bases and V 5 bases, and 8 bases lay outside the gene matches. The CDR3 is 17 amino acids. CDR3 region: CASSKAQGAGYNSPLHF. CDR3 bases: TGTGCCAGCAGCAAAGCACAGGGGGCCGGCTATAATTCACCCCTCCACTTT.

V usage is TRBV9 and J usage is TRBJ2-5; D perhaps matches TRBD1 (5 bases). The V gene lost 0 bases and the J gene lost 1 base, with 13 bases spanning the gap. The CDR3 runs 16 residues. Germline V gene sequence: CDR1 SGDLS, CDR2 YYNGEE. Written as DNA, the CDR3 is TGTGCCAGCAGCGTAGCTTCCAGGGCCTCCCAAGAGACCCAGTACTTC. Amino acid sequence: CASSVASRASQETQYF.

The chain uses TRBV6-5 and TRBJ2-2; D is perhaps TRBD2 (6 bases). Trimming took off 0 bases at V and 8 bases at J, with 16 bases between the two ends. CDR1 MNHEY and CDR2 SVGAGI come from the germline V gene. The CDR3 extends over 16 amino acids. The CDR3, as DNA: TGTGCCAGCAGTTACTCGATCGGCGGGGCCCGGGGGGAGCTGTTTTTT. It codes for CASSYSIGGARGELFF.

The chain is built from TRBV10-3 and TRBJ1-1; a weak D match, TRBD1 (5 bases). This CDR3 contains 15 residues. Trimming removed 2 bases at V and 4 bases at J, with 14 bases between. Germline CDR1 ENHRY, CDR2 SYGVKD. CDR3 in amino acids: CAISEGEGVGTEAFF. The CDR3 nucleotides read TGTGCCATCAGTGAGGGAGAAGGGGTGGGCACTGAAGCTTTCTTT.

Remarks on this clone: The same CDR3 also results from other DNA sequences found in this sample. V and J are TRBV6-5 and TRBJ2-2; 7 bases match TRBD1. The J segment lost 0 bases and the V segment lost 4 bases, leaving 2 bases of the junction unmatched. The CDR3 length is 15 residues. CDR1 and CDR2 (germline): MNHEY, SVGAGI. Written as DNA, the CDR3 is TGTGCCAGCAGTTCGGGGACAGCGAACACCGGGGAGCTGTTTTTT. It specifies CASSSGTANTGELFF.

The V call is TRBV11-2, the J call TRBJ2-7; D possibly corresponds to TRBD2 (6 bases). Germline V gene data show CDR1 as SGHAT and CDR2 as FQNNGV. Trimming stripped 4 bases from V and 2 bases from J, with 12 bases between. The CDR3 has 14 residues. This chain's CDR3 is CASSSLRDPYEQYF. The CDR3 DNA follows: TGTGCCAGCAGCTCGTTGCGGGATCCCTACGAGCAGTACTTC.

V is TRBV5-1 and J is TRBJ2-5, with TRBD1 identical over 8 bases. The CDR3 is 15 residues long. V gave up 2 bases and J gave up 2 bases; unmatched junction bases: 5. CDR1 is SGHRS and CDR2 is YFSETQ in the germline V gene. CDR3 DNA: TGCGCCAGCAGCTTCGGGACAGGTATACAAGAGACCCAGTACTTC. Amino acid sequence: CASSFGTGIQETQYF.